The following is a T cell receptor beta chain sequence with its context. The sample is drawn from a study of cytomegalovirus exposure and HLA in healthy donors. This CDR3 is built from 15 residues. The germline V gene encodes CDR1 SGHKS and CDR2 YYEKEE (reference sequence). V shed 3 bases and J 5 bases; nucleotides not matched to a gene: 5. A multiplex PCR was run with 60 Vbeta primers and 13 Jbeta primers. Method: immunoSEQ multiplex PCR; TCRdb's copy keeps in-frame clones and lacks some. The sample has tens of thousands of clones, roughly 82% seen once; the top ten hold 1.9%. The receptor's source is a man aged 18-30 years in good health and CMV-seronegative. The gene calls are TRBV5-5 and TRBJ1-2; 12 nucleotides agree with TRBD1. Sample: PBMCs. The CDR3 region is CASSSGTGGWYGYTF. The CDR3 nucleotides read TGTGCCAGCAGCTCCGGGACAGGGGGCTGGTATGGCTACACCTTC.